What follows are 32 T cell receptor beta chains derived from one specimen sequenced in a study of blood T cells in healthy people across ages. A J-beta primer mix and a sample-barcoded 5' primer were used in a second PCR of roughly 7 to 12 cycles. TCRdb passed the 5' RACE reads through MiXCR, listing each CDR3 protein once. The sample records about 1 million distinct CDR3 sequences, more than 40% being singletons. Sequenced: blood. Receptors were obtained from a woman aged 55-75 years in good health.

With regard to this clonotype: Germline and junction disagree at one end, which may indicate a read error. In DNA form, the CDR3 reads TGTGCCAGCAGTCCCCTTACGACTTTCCAAGAGGCCCAGTACTTC. It is translated as CASSPLTTFQEAQYF. V usage is TRBV6-2 or TRBV6-3 and J usage is TRBJ2-5; D is ambiguous. The germline V gene has CDR1 MNHEY and CDR2 SVGEGT. The CDR3 runs to 15 residues.

In its sample, this clonotype was seen a few times. The chain carries TRBV5-1 and TRBJ1-5; the match to TRBD1 covers 8 bases. The J segment lost 0 bases and the V segment lost 4 bases, leaving 6 bases of the junction unmatched. CDR3 length equals 16 residues. CDR1 is SGHRS and CDR2 is YFSETQ in the germline V gene. Written as DNA, the CDR3 is TGCGCCAGCAGCCCTGGACAGGGAACTAGCAATCAGCCCCAGCATTTT. Amino acid sequence: CASSPGQGTSNQPQHF.

The chain uses TRBV20-1 and TRBJ1-6; 9 bases fit TRBD1. The germline V gene encodes CDR1 DFQATT and CDR2 SNEGSKA (reference sequence). The CDR3 sequence is 15 residues long. V was pared by 3 bases and J by 5 bases, with 5 bases of the junction left unmatched. CDR3 in amino acids: CSARGQGVNNSPLHF. CDR3 coding DNA: TGCAGTGCTAGGGGACAGGGAGTTAATAATTCACCCCTCCACTTT.

The chain combines TRBV20-1 with TRBJ2-1; TRBD1 is a possible D gene (6 bases). The CDR3 sequence is 15 residues long. V was shortened by 3 bases and J by 2 bases, with 14 bases between the two germline ends. Germline lookup yields CDR1 DFQATT and CDR2 SNEGSKA (reference sequence). CDR3 loop: CSARPDGTPYNEQFF. In nucleotides, the CDR3 is TGCAGTGCTAGGCCCGACGGGACACCCTACAATGAGCAGTTCTTC.

The chain couples TRBV28 to TRBJ2-7, with D possibly TRBD2 on 5 matching bases. The CDR3 covers 14 residues. Germline CDR1 MDHEN, CDR2 SYDVKM. Trimming took off 8 bases at V and 0 bases at J, with 14 bases between the two ends. The CDR3 nucleotides are TGTGCCAGCTCTACACTAGGTCCCTCCTACGAGCAGTACTTC. Translated: CASSTLGPSYEQYF. Complete variable domain (other parts from reference TRBV28 and TRBJ2-7): DVKVTQSSRYLVKRTGEKVFLECVQDMDHENMFWYRQDPGLGLRLIYFSYDVKMKEKGDIPEGYSVSREKKERFSLILESASTNQTSMYLCASSTLGPSYEQYFGPGTRLTVT.

This clonotype turned up a few times. The J gene is TRBJ2-4, the V gene TRBV4-1; D possibly corresponds to TRBD1 (5 bases). Germline loops: CDR1 MGHRA, CDR2 YSYEKL. The CDR3 has 14 amino acids. V dropped 6 bases and J dropped 6 bases, with 15 bases sitting between them. CDR3 nucleotide sequence: TGCGCCAGCAGAAAAGAGTTCCAGGGAAACATTCAGTACTTC. Translating it yields CASRKEFQGNIQYF.

This clonotype showed up just a few times. The chain combines TRBV12-3 or TRBV12-4 with TRBJ2-5; D gene ambiguous. CDR3 size: 12 residues. With 4 bases removed from V and 5 bases from J, the gap between germline ends came to 8 bases. CDR3 sequence reads: CASSWNVETQYF. The CDR3 DNA is TGTGCCAGCAGTTGGAATGTGGAGACCCAGTACTTC.

J is TRBJ2-7 and V is TRBV4-1; TRBD2 is a possible D gene (7 bases). The CDR3 extends over 13 amino acids. Germline CDR1 is MGHRA and CDR2 is YSYEKL. The V gene lost 2 bases and the J gene lost 12 bases, with 17 bases spanning the gap. In DNA, the CDR3 is TGCGCCAGCAGCCAATATCGGGGGGCAGAACCGTACTTC. Translated: CASSQYRGAEPYF.

V gene TRBV10-3 combines with J gene TRBJ1-1; weak D call: TRBD1 (5 bases). CDR1 is ENHRY, CDR2 SYGVKD, per germline. The V end lost 7 bases, the J end lost 2 bases, and 11 bases lay between the germline ends. The CDR3 loop spans 13 amino acids. The CDR3 protein is CAIMDTRNTEAFF. The CDR3 coding sequence is TGTGCCATCATGGACACGAGAAACACTGAAGCTTTCTTT.

J is TRBJ1-2 and V is TRBV20-1, with D maybe TRBD1 (6 bases). V lost 1 base to trimming and J lost 4 bases, with 13 bases between them. The CDR3 totals 14 residues. Germline values: CDR1 DFQATT, CDR2 SNEGSKA (reference sequence). Written as DNA, the CDR3 is TGCAGTGCTAGAGTTGGCAGGGGAGCCTATGGCTACACCTTC. It specifies CSARVGRGAYGYTF.

This clonotype was observed a handful of times. The chain couples TRBV13 to TRBJ2-4, with TRBD1 matching over 9 bases. The CDR3 extends over 14 amino acids. The germline CDR1 and CDR2 sequences are PRHDT and FYEKMQ (reference sequence). After removal of 4 bases from V and 13 bases from J, the junction contained 11 bases not matched to a gene. CDR3: CASSSRDRVLQQYF. As DNA, the CDR3 is TGTGCCAGCAGCTCCCGGGACAGGGTTCTTCAGCAGTACTTC.

V is TRBV6-2 or TRBV6-3 and J is TRBJ2-5; no reliable D call. The CDR3 contains 10 residues. In germline, CDR1 is MNHEY, CDR2 SVGEGT. Trimming took 4 bases from V and 5 from J, leaving 2 bases between them. The DNA of the CDR3 is TGTGCCAGCAGTTTCGAGACCCAGTACTTC. It is translated as CASSFETQYF.

The chain has TRBV28 and TRBJ2-7; 8 bases align to TRBD1. CDR1 and CDR2 (germline): MDHEN, SYDVKM. There are 14 residues in the CDR3. J lost 7 bases, V lost 4 bases, and 9 bases had no gene match. CDR3 protein: CASSWTGSPGEQYF. In nucleotides, the CDR3 is TGTGCCAGCAGTTGGACAGGGTCTCCCGGGGAGCAGTACTTC.

This chain joins TRBV9 and TRBJ2-7, with D possibly being TRBD2 (5 bases). The CDR3 sequence is 12 residues long. Trimming removed 1 base from V and 6 bases from J, with 8 bases in between. Germline V gene sequence: CDR1 SGDLS, CDR2 YYNGEE. CDR3 bases: TGTGCCAGCAGCGTACCCGGAGGCGAGCAGTACTTC. It specifies CASSVPGGEQYF. Drawing the rest from reference TRBV9 and TRBJ2-7, the complete variable domain is DSGVTQTPKHLITATGQRVTLRCSPRSGDLSVYWYQQSLDQGLQFLIQYYNGEERAKGNILERFSAQQFPDLHSELNLSSLELGDSALYFCASSVPGGEQYFGPGTRLTVT.

This clonotype was counted only a few times. The chain recombines TRBV20-1 with TRBJ2-1; 14 nucleotides line up with TRBD2. The junction had 7 bases not matched to a gene; V was cut back by 1 base and J by 8 bases. The CDR3 spans 16 residues. Looked up from germline, CDR1 is DFQATT and CDR2 is SNEGSKA (reference sequence). The CDR3 reads CSARGRLAGGPHEQFF. CDR3 in DNA: TGCAGTGCTAGAGGTCGACTAGCGGGAGGGCCCCATGAGCAGTTCTTC.

The genes are TRBV11-2 and TRBJ2-3; 10 bases line up with TRBD2. CDR1 and CDR2 from the germline V gene are SGHAT and FQNNGV. After removal of 5 bases from V and 2 bases from J, the junction contained 10 bases not matched to a gene. CDR3 length: 17 amino acids. The CDR3 is CASSLAHSGRITDTQYF. The CDR3 region has the DNA TGTGCCAGCAGCCTCGCCCATAGCGGGAGGATCACAGATACGCAGTATTTT.

The V gene is TRBV3-1, the J gene TRBJ1-2, with a weak D call TRBD1 (5 bases). CDR1 and CDR2 (germline): LGHDT, YNNKEL (reference sequence). The germline V and J ends were trimmed by 4 bases and 3 bases, with 18 bases remaining between them. This CDR3 is 16 amino acids long. Here the CDR3 DNA reads TGTGCCAGCAGCCGTATCCAAAACCGGGACCACTATGGCTACACCTTC. It yields the protein CASSRIQNRDHYGYTF. The full variable domain, its missing parts supplied by reference TRBV3-1 and TRBJ1-2, is DTAVSQTPKYLVTQMGNDKSIKCEQNLGHDTMYWYKQDSKKFLKIMFSYNNKELIINETVPNRFSPKSPDKAHLNLHINSLELGDSAVYFCASSRIQNRDHYGYTFGSGTRLTVV.

This clonotype turned up a few times. V usage is TRBV27 and J usage is TRBJ2-1; 7 nucleotides match TRBD2. V shed 4 bases and J 5 bases; nucleotides not matched to a gene: 5. The CDR3 is 14 amino acids. Germline V gene sequence: CDR1 MNHEY, CDR2 SMNVEV (reference sequence). The CDR3 region is CASSWTRGNNEQFF. For the CDR3, the DNA is TGTGCCAGCAGTTGGACTAGAGGAAACAATGAGCAGTTCTTC.

Regarding this clonotype: Because the CDR3 is missing its conserved closing phenylalanine or tryptophan, this is likely a read error. The limits of the CDR3 on the DNA are not certain, so only TCRdb's listed CDR3 is given. This sequence joins TRBV12-3 or TRBV12-4 and TRBJ2-3; TRBD1 is the table's D call and was not checked against the DNA. The CDR3 totals 14 residues, both ends included. The CDR3 protein is CASSPGQSTDMEYS.

This clonotype was seen ten or more times. V usage is TRBV12-3 or TRBV12-4 and J usage is TRBJ2-4; no definite D call. V lost 4 bases and J 15 bases, leaving 13 bases between the germline ends. This CDR3 region has 11 residues. CDR3 sequence: CASSSWPVGYF. CDR3 DNA sequence: TGTGCCAGCAGTTCCTGGCCCGTGGGGTACTTC.

This clonotype was found a few times. This sequence joins TRBV24-1 and TRBJ2-7; TRBD1 aligns across 12 bases. The germline gives CDR1 KGHDR, CDR2 SFDVKD. This CDR3 comprises 16 residues. V was clipped by 3 bases and J by 7 bases; unmatched bases: 9. The CDR3 nucleotides are TGTGCCACCAGTGATCCGGGACAGGGGGCTTCCAATGAGCAGTACTTC. Amino acids: CATSDPGQGASNEQYF.

In its sample, this clonotype was seen once. The chain recombines TRBV7-9 with TRBJ2-1; no clear D gene. Trimming left V 1 base short and J 0 bases short, with 10 bases between. CDR1 and CDR2 from the germline V gene are SEHNR and FQNEAQ (reference sequence). The CDR3 consists of 16 residues. CDR3 in DNA: TGTGCCAGCAGCTTAGAGGTGACAAGCTCCTACAATGAGCAGTTCTTC. Translation gives CASSLEVTSSYNEQFF.

The V and J genes are TRBV6-1 and TRBJ2-7, with a weak D call TRBD1 (5 bases). This CDR3 region has 11 residues. Germline CDR1 and CDR2: MNHNS and SASEGT. The ends were cut back, 7 bases at V and 5 bases at J, with 9 bases in the middle. The CDR3, as DNA: TGTGCCAGCAAGGGGCCCCACGAGCAGTACTTC. As protein: CASKGPHEQYF.

As for this clonotype: This may be a read error: a much more frequent sequence differs by one nucleotide. CDR3 DNA sequence: TGTGCCAGCAGCTTAGTTGGAGTAGGCTCCTACAATGAGCAGTACTTC. Protein sequence: CASSLVGVGSYNEQYF. The genes are TRBV7-6 and TRBJ2-1, with D uncertain. Judging by the DNA end, TRBJ2-7 fits better; the J call may be wrong. The length of the CDR3 is 16 residues. CDR1 is SGHVS, CDR2 FNYEAQ, per germline.

This clonotype came up once. The genes are TRBV4-1 and TRBJ2-7, with TRBD1 identical over 7 bases. CDR1 is MGHRA and CDR2 is YSYEKL in the germline V gene. The CDR3 sequence is 17 residues long. The V and J ends lost 1 base and 1 base, in that order; junction bases with no gene match: 10. The CDR3 region is CASSQGTDRADSYEQYF. DNA for the CDR3: TGCGCCAGCAGCCAAGGGACCGACAGGGCAGATTCCTACGAGCAGTACTTC.

The chain couples TRBV20-1 to TRBJ2-1; a weak D match, TRBD2 (6 bases). Germline CDR1 DFQATT, CDR2 SNEGSKA (reference sequence). This CDR3 region has 13 residues. Trimming removed 5 bases from V and 5 bases from J, with 13 bases in between. CDR3 amino acids: CSAPREMNNEQFF. CDR3 nucleotides: TGCAGTGCTCCCCGGGAGATGAACAATGAGCAGTTCTTC.

This clonotype was picked up one time. The rearrangement joins TRBV11-2 to TRBJ1-1; no reliable D call. From germline, CDR1 is SGHAT and CDR2 FQNNGV. V was shortened by 1 base and J by 7 bases, with 16 bases between the two germline ends. This CDR3 region has 15 residues. As DNA, the CDR3 is TGTGCCAGCAGCTTAGTTGCGGTCGGTGCAAGTGAAGCTTTCTTT. As protein: CASSLVAVGASEAFF.

V and J are TRBV5-1 and TRBJ2-7; no definite D call. V lost 4 bases to trimming and J lost 6 bases, with 11 bases between them. Germline CDR1 is SGHRS and CDR2 is YFSETQ. The CDR3 runs 12 residues. The CDR3 spells CASSAGEREQYF. The CDR3 nucleotides are TGCGCCAGCAGCGCCGGTGAGCGCGAGCAGTACTTC.

The chain employs TRBV20-1 and TRBJ2-4, with 10 bases lining up with TRBD2. The DNA end lines up better with TRBJ2-7; the J call may be wrong. The CDR3 covers 15 residues. CDR1 is DFQATT and CDR2 is SNEGSKA in the germline V gene (reference sequence). The CDR3 nucleotides are TGCAGTGCTAGAGTCGAGAGACTAGCGGGCTACGAGCAGTACTTC. Translating gives CSARVERLAGYEQYF.

The J gene is TRBJ2-7, the V gene TRBV6-1, with 9 bases fitting TRBD1. The CDR3 runs 18 residues. Germline CDR1 and CDR2: MNHNS and SASEGT. V shed 0 bases and J 4 bases; nucleotides not matched to a gene: 13. CDR3 in amino acids: CASSEALIGQGKTYEQYF. The CDR3 DNA sequence: TGTGCCAGCAGTGAAGCCTTAATAGGACAGGGGAAGACATACGAGCAGTACTTC.

This clonotype was seen a few times. This rearrangement joins TRBV10-3 to TRBJ2-7; 8 bases agree with TRBD1. V shed 8 bases, J shed 2 bases, and the junction held 5 bases outside the gene matches. The germline V gene has CDR1 ENHRY and CDR2 SYGVKD. This CDR3 is 13 amino acids long. CDR3 protein: CAIRGQAPYEQYF. The CDR3 bases are TGTGCCATCCGGGGACAGGCACCCTACGAGCAGTACTTC.

This clonotype was observed at least ten times. V is TRBV7-2 and J is TRBJ2-3; the D gene is possibly TRBD2 (6 bases). Germline assignment: CDR1 SGHTA and CDR2 FQGNSA. Trimming pared 4 bases from V and 10 bases from J, leaving 12 bases between. This CDR3 is built from 12 residues. The chain's CDR3 is CASSSTRSAQYF. CDR3 nucleotide sequence: TGTGCCAGCAGCTCGACTAGGTCGGCGCAGTATTTT.